Here is one TCR beta chain with its context. As yet, its antigen is unknown. The time point here: pre-sensitization, week 0. Treatment indicated: therapeutic diphenylcyclopropenone sensitization with weekly scalp DPC. The data derive from a study of human T cells and chemical hapten exposure. Trimming left V 5 bases short and J 10 bases short, with 13 bases between. The CDR3 length is 12 residues. TCRdb reanalysed the RACE reads using MiXCR and keeps one entry per CDR3 protein. The sample yields about 120,000 distinct CDR3 sequences, approximately 13% seen once. Study results and limitations: DPC sensitization produced no change in TCRs with frequency above 1 in 1000.

This clonotype was sampled from a woman in her late teens or twenties with alopecia areata. Some clones in this sample may be carry-over from other donors' samples. The chain is built from TRBV5-3 and TRBJ2-1; D might be TRBD1 or TRBD2, each matching 5 bases. TRBV5-3 is an ORF; its function is uncertain. The specimen was whole blood, collected in connection with sensitization to the hapten diphenylcyclopropenone (DPC). The CDR3 region is CARRSGAQEQFF. CDR3 coding DNA: TGTGCCAGAAGATCCGGGGCCCAAGAGCAGTTCTTC.